The T cell receptor beta chain described here comes from a study of regulatory T cells in long-lasting Graves disease. Arm-PCR with iRepertoire HTBI primers amplified the CDR3 regions for these TCR beta libraries. One entry per CDR3 protein, called by TCRdb with MiXCR from the multiplex PCR reads. The table includes some 320,000 distinct CDR3 sequences, about 18% detected once. Time point of the sample: newly diagnosed GD, antithyroid drugs for less than 3 months. PBMCs provided the RNA from which the TCR library was made. Notes on this clonotype: This may stem from a read error, because a much larger clone lies one nucleotide away.

Germline lookup yields CDR1 SGHKS and CDR2 YYEKEE (reference sequence). The CDR3 covers 11 residues. V dropped 3 bases and J dropped 11 bases, with 11 bases sitting between them. The J gene is TRBJ2-5, the V gene TRBV5-5; no definite D call. This clonotype originated in a female donor with Graves disease. Specimen: peripheral blood mononuclear cells (PBMCs), collected at new diagnosis, from a patient treated with antithyroid drugs. CDR3 protein: CASSSENEQYF. The CDR3 DNA reads TGTGCCAGCAGCTCGGAGAATGAGCAGTACTTC. Full variable domain (missing parts from reference TRBV5-5 and TRBJ2-5): DAGVTQSPTHLIKTRGQQVTLRCSPISGHKSVSWYQQVLGQGPQFIFQYYEKEERGRGNFPDRFSARQFPNYSSELNVNALLLGDSALYLCASSSENEQYFGPGTRLLVL.